This T cell receptor (beta chain) originates from a study of regulatory T cells in long-lasting Graves disease. This clonotype has a handful of counts. Time point given: newly diagnosed GD, antithyroid drugs for less than 3 months. Generation of the TCR library employed RNA extracted from PBMCs. CDR1 is KGHSH and CDR2 is LQKENI in the germline V gene. Trimming took off 3 bases at V and 0 bases at J, with 7 bases between the two ends. The CDR3 loop spans 14 amino acids. To make TCR beta libraries, researchers used iRepertoire HTBI primers and Arm-PCR of CDR3 regions. Each CDR3 protein is one row after TCRdb ran MiXCR on the multiplex PCR reads. The sample carries 350,000 to 500,000 distinct CDR3 sequences, roughly 15% recorded once. These sequences were also reported in another study, on T cells in Graves' hyperthyroidism and ophthalmopathy. As that study records: Uncontrolled infection, other autoimmune disease, pregnancy or lactation excluded patients.

The V gene is TRBV18, the J gene TRBJ2-3; D is unclear. The origin of this receptor is a woman in her forties or fifties with Graves disease. This specimen was peripheral blood mononuclear cells (PBMCs), taken at new diagnosis, from a patient treated with antithyroid drugs. DNA of the CDR3: TGTGCCAGCTCACCGATAGGGAGCACAGATACGCAGTATTTT. Amino acid sequence: CASSPIGSTDTQYF.